This note documents a single T cell receptor (beta chain) sequence. This sample was included in a study of blood T cell repertoires in COVID-19. Study summary: Sources were T cells, B-cell-depleted T cells, or PBMCs; the material itself was cDNA or gDNA.

The CDR3 consists of 12 residues. From germline, CDR1 is MDHEN and CDR2 SYDVKM. Trimming cost V 8 bases and J 7 bases; bases outside gene matches: 5. The protocol was immunoSEQ multiplex PCR, while the TCRdb copy is restricted to in-frame clones and leaves out a portion. This sample has about 140,000 clones, with about 80% found just once. This sequence was found in a woman aged 55 to 70 with acute or convalescent COVID-19. Sample: peripheral blood. This sequence joins TRBV28 and TRBJ1-2, with 9 bases aligning to TRBD1. Here the CDR3 DNA reads TGTGCCAGCTTAGGGACAGGGCTTGGCTACACCTTC. It is translated as CASLGTGLGYTF.